This T cell receptor beta chain was captured by sequencing in a study of cytomegalovirus exposure and HLA in healthy donors. The CDR3 extends over 12 amino acids. The germline V gene encodes CDR1 LNHDA and CDR2 SQIVND (reference sequence). PCR amplification relied on 60 Vbeta primers (plus 13 Jbeta primers). Some clones are missing from TCRdb's copy, which holds only in-frame ones; the method was immunoSEQ multiplex PCR. The repertoire has about 100,000 clones, about 70% of them found once; the top ten carry around 5%. A remark on this clone: One junction end disagrees with the germline gene, perhaps due to a read error.

The chain has TRBV19 and TRBJ2-7; D is perhaps TRBD2 (6 bases). Sequenced sample: PBMCs. The clonotype originates from a woman between 18 and 29 years old in good health and CMV-seropositive. The CDR3 bases are TGTGCCAGTAGTATAGGGAGGGGCGAGAAGTACTTC. Amino acids: CASSIGRGEKYF.